This T cell receptor beta chain was captured by sequencing in a study of regulatory T cells in long-lasting Graves disease. This clonotype has more than one count but fewer than ten. Its antigen is as yet unknown. Arm-PCR of CDR3 regions and iRepertoire HTBI primers were used to build TCR beta libraries. In TCRdb, the multiplex PCR reads were re-called with MiXCR into one record per CDR3 protein. The sample lists around 480,000 distinct CDR3 sequences; 16% were seen once. The study, taken as a whole, reports: TRBV28, TRBJ1-2 and TRBJ2-5 were favored in persistent disease.

Time point here: newly diagnosed GD, antithyroid drugs for less than 3 months. Scientists built the TCR library using RNA that was extracted from PBMCs. The CDR3 totals 15 residues. Deletions cut 5 bases from V and 5 bases from J, with 18 bases between. The germline V gene has CDR1 DFQATT and CDR2 SNEGSKA (reference sequence). This same sample was also part of a study on T cells in Graves' hyperthyroidism and ophthalmopathy. That study adds: Ophthalmopathy and stable hyperthyroidism were told apart by a 13 V-J model.

This chain links TRBV20-1 with TRBJ2-2, with a tentative D call TRBD2 (6 bases). This TCR came from a woman aged 35-65 years with Graves disease. This sample comprised peripheral blood mononuclear cells (PBMCs), obtained at new diagnosis, from a patient treated with antithyroid drugs. The CDR3 coding sequence is TGCAGTGCTGGGAATCGGGGCGCGGGGACCGGGGAGCTGTTTTTT. Amino acid sequence: CSAGNRGAGTGELFF.